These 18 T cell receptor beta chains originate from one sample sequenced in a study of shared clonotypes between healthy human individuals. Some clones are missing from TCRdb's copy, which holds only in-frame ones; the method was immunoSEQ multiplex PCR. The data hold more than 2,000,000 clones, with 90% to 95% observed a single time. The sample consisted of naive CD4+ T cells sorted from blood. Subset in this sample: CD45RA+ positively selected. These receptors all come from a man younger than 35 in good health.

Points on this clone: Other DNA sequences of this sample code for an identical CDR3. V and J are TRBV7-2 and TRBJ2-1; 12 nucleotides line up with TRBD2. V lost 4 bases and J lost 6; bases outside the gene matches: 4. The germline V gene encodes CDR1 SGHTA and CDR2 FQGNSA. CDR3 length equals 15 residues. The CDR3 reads CASSSLAGGGNEQFF. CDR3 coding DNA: TGTGCCAGCAGCTCGCTAGCGGGAGGGGGCAATGAGCAGTTCTTC. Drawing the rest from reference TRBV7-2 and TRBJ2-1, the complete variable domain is GAGVSQSPSNKVTEKGKDVELRCDPISGHTALYWYRQSLGQGLEFLIYFQGNSAPDKSGLPSDRFSAERTGGSVSTLTIQRTQQEDSAVYLCASSSLAGGGNEQFFGPGTRLTVL.

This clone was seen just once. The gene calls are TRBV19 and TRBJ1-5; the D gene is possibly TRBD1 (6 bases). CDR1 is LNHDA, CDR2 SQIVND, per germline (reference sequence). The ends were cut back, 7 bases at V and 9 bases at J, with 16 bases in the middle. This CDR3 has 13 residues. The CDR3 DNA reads TGTGCCAGTACCTTGGGGGGGCTGGGGCCCCAGCATTTT. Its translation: CASTLGGLGPQHF.

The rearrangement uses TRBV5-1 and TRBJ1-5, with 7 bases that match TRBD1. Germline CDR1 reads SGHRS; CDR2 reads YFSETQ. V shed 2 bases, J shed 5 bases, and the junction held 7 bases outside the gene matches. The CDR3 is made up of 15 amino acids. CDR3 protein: CASSLLGDSYQPQHF. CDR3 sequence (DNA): TGCGCCAGCAGCTTATTAGGGGACAGCTATCAGCCCCAGCATTTT. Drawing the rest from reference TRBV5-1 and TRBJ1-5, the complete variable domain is KAGVTQTPRYLIKTRGQQVTLSCSPISGHRSVSWYQQTPGQGLQFLFEYFSETQRNKGNFPGRFSGRQFSNSRSEMNVSTLELGDSALYLCASSLLGDSYQPQHFGDGTRLSIL.

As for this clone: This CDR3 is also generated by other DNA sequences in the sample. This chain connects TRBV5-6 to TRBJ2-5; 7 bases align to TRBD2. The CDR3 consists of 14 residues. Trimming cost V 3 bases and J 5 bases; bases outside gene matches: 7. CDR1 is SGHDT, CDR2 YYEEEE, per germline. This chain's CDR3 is CASSSRLAGETQYF. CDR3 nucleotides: TGTGCCAGCAGCTCACGACTAGCTGGGGAGACCCAGTACTTC.

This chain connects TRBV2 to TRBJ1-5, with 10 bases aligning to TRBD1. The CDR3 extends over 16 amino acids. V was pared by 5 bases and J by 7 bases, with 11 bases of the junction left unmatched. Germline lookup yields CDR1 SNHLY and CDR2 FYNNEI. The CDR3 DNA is TGTGCCAGCAGTAGGGCCGGGACAGGGGTGGGGCAGCCCCAGCATTTT. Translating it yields CASSRAGTGVGQPQHF.

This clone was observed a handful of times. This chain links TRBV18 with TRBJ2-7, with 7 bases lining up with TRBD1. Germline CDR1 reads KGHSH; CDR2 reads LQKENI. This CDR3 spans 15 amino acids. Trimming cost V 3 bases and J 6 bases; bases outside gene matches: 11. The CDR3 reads CASSPPGTVSLEQYF. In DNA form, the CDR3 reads TGTGCCAGCTCACCCCCAGGGACAGTTTCTCTCGAGCAGTACTTC.

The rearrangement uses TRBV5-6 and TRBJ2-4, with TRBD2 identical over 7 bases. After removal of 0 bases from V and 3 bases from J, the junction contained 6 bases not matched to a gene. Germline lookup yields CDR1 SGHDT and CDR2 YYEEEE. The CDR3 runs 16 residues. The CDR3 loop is CASSLGPSGNKNIQYF. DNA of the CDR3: TGTGCCAGCAGCTTGGGGCCGAGCGGGAACAAAAACATTCAGTACTTC.

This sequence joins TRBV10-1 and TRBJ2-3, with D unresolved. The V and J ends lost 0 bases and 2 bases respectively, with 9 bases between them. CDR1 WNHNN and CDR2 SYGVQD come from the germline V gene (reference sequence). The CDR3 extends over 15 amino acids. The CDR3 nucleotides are TGCGCCAGCAGTGAGTCGAAAGGCCCCACAGATACGCAGTATTTT. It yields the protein CASSESKGPTDTQYF.

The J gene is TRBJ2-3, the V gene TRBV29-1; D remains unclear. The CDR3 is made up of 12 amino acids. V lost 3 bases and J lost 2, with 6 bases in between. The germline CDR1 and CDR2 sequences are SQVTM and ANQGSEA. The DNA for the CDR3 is TGCAGCGTTGATCTCTCCACAGATACGCAGTATTTT. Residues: CSVDLSTDTQYF.

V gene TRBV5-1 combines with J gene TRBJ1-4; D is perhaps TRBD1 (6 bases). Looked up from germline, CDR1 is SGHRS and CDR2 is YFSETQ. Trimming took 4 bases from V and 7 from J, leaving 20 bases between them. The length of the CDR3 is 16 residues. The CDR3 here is CASSGRTASMSEKLFF. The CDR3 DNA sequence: TGCGCCAGCAGCGGACGGACAGCCTCAATGAGTGAAAAACTGTTTTTT.

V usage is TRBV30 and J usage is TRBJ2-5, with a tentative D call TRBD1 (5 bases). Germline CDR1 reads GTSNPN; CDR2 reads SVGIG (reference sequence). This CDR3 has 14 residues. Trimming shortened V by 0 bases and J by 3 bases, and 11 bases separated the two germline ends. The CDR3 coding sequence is TGTGCCTGGAGTGTCTCAGGGTCTAAAGAGACCCAGTACTTC. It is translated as CAWSVSGSKETQYF.

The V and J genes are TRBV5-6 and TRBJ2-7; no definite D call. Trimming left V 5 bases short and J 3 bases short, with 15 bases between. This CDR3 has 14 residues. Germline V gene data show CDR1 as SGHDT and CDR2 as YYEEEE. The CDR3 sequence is CASSTGLQGYEQYF. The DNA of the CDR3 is TGTGCCAGCAGTACCGGCCTCCAAGGCTACGAGCAGTACTTC.

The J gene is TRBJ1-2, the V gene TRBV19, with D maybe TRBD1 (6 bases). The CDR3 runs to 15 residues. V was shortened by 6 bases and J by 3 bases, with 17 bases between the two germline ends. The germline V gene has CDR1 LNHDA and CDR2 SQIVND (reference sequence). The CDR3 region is CASRPTGPLHYGYTF. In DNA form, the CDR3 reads TGTGCCAGTAGGCCGACAGGTCCGCTACACTATGGCTACACCTTC.

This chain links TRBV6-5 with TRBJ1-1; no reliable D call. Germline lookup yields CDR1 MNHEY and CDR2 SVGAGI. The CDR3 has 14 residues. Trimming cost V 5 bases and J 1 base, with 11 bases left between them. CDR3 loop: CASSRDGRNTEAFF. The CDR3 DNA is TGTGCCAGCAGTCGAGATGGACGGAACACTGAAGCTTTCTTT.

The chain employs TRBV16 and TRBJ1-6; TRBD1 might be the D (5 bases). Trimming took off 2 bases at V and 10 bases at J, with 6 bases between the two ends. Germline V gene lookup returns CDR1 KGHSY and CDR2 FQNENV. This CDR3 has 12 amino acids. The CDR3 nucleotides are TGTGCCAGCAGCCAACGGGGCTCACCCCTCCACTTT. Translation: CASSQRGSPLHF. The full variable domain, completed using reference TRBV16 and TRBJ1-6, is GEEVAQTPKHLVRGEGQKAKLYCAPIKGHSYVFWYQQVLKNEFKFLISFQNENVFDETGMPKERFSAKCLPNSPCSLEIQATKLEDSAVYFCASSQRGSPLHFGNGTRLTVT.

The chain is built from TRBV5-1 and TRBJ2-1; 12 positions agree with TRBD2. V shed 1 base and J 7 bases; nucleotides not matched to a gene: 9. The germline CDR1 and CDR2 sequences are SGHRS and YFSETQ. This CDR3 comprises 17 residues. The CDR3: CASSLNILAGGRNEQFF. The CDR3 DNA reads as TGCGCCAGCAGCTTGAATATCCTAGCGGGAGGGCGGAATGAGCAGTTCTTC.

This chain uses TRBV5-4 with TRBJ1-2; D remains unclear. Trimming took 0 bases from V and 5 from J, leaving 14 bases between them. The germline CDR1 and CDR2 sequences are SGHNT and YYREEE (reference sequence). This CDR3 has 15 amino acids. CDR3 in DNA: TGTGCCAGCAGCTTGGTGTCGGGATTGTGGTATGGCTACACCTTC. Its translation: CASSLVSGLWYGYTF.

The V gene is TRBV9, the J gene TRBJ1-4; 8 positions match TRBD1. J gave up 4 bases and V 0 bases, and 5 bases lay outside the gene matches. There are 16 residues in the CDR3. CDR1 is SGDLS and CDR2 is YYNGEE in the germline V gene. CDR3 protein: CASSVAAGGLNEKLFF. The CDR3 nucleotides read TGTGCCAGCAGCGTAGCTGCAGGGGGCCTTAATGAAAAACTGTTTTTT.